This T cell receptor beta chain was recorded in a study of blood T cells in healthy people across ages. It was with a sample-barcoded 5' primer and a J-beta primer mix that a second PCR of roughly 7 to 12 cycles was run. MiXCR was run by TCRdb on the 5' RACE reads, yielding one entry per CDR3 protein. The top ten hold approximately 3.7% of the sample, which has about 630,000 distinct CDR3 sequences, 20% to 25% seen once. There are a few counts of this clonotype. The origin of this receptor is an older man in good health. The sequenced sample was blood.

CDR3: CASSQTPGQGQNEQFF. The CDR3 DNA reads as TGCGCCAGCAGCCAGACCCCGGGACAGGGGCAAAATGAGCAGTTCTTC. The chain recombines TRBV4-1 with TRBJ2-1; 10 bases agree with TRBD1. CDR1 and CDR2 (germline): MGHRA, YSYEKL. CDR3 length: 16 residues. V gave up 3 bases and J gave up 7 bases; unmatched junction bases: 9.